This TCR beta chain stems from a study of blood T cell repertoires in COVID-19 (dated by TCRdb to the early 2020s). Concerning the study at large: The collaborator samples originated in the United States, Italy and Spain and spanned the acute and convalescent phases of COVID-19. Sample metadata almost always included a de-identified subject ID, COVID-19 status, age in years and sex. The material from the prospective study consisted of cDNA or gDNA derived from T cells, B-cell-depleted T cells, or PBMCs. A freely available public database, intended as a resource for researchers studying the immune response to SARS-CoV-2, is where the repertoires were released. Deeply sampled blood TCRbeta repertoires from subjects exposed to, actively infected with, or recovered from COVID-19 were included in the dataset. The samples were drawn from two sources: the first 160 participants of the ongoing ImmuneRACE study, and 1,000 to 1,500 subjects contributed by 6 global collaborators. Where HLA class I and class II types were available, the types were taken from metadata supplied by the sample provider, not from assay-based typing. Study-wide findings and limitations: How much clinical and demographic metadata was included differed by source and by participant, and the metadata was provided uncurated.

About this clone itself: No antigen is known for it. No base quality values were provided; no much bigger clone lies one nucleotide off.

The immunoSEQ Assay, a bias-controlled multiplex PCR, was used to amplify TCRbeta CDR3 regions from genomic DNA. The authors processed their data as follows. Nucleated cell counts per sample were estimated from amplification of reference gene primers within the assay. To quantify the absolute abundance of each unique TCRbeta CDR3 rearrangement, sequence reads were collapsed and filtered. For each sample, productive Simpson clonality was calculated as the square root of Simpson's diversity index over productive rearrangements. TCRdb obtained this table from immuneACCESS and retained in-frame rearrangements with V and J assigned. These tables miss some clones; where compared with another copy, unresolved V genes account for less than half of the shortfall, and the remainder is unexplained. V and J calls and clone size come straight from that table; D and trimming were deduced from the DNA. The sample table records about 400,000 clones; around 89% of these occur just once. Jointly, the top ten make up 4% to 5.5% of the sample.

Whole blood was collected in K2EDTA tubes by collaborating institutions according to the institutions' own protocols. For TCRbeta analysis, collaborators shipped samples in one of three forms: frozen whole blood, isolated PBMCs, or DNA extracted from either of those sample types. The junction shows trimming of 4 bases on V and 0 bases on J, and the gene matches do not reach 4 bases of it. There are 18 amino acids in the CDR3, from cysteine to phenylalanine inclusive. Only the CDR3 DNA is retained, 54 bases long and in frame from the first base. The germline V gene gives CDR1 as KGHDR and CDR2 as SFDVKD.

The sequenced sample was peripheral blood. Rearrangement joined TRBV24-1 to TRBJ2-6; 11 of the junction bases match TRBD1. The TCR originated in a young woman with acute or convalescent COVID-19. The CDR3 region has the sequence CATSESGQGVSGANVLTF. The sequence in DNA is TGTGCCACCAGTGAGTCGGGACAGGGGGTCTCTGGGGCCAACGTCCTGACTTTC.